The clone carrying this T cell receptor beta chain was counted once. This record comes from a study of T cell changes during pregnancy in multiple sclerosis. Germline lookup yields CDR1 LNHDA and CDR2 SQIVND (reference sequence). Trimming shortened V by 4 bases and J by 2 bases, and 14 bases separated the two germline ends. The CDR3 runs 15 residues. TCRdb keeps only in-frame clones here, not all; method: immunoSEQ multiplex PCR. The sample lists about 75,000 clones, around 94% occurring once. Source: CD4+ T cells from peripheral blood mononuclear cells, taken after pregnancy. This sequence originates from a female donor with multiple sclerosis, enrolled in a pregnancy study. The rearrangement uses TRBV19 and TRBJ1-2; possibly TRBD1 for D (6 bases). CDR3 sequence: CASSTGGQLNYGYTF. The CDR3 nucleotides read TGTGCCAGTAGTACGGGTGGACAGCTAAACTATGGCTACACCTTC.